The 8 T cell receptor beta chains given below trace back to one sample, sequenced in a study of low-dose radiotherapy and immunotherapy resistance in tumors. The PCR that amplified TCRs ran for 15 to 25 cycles, relying on a constant-region primer and a V-primer adapter. MiXCR, run by TCRdb on the reads, gives a single entry per CDR3 protein. The sample shows some 45,000 distinct CDR3 sequences, about 12% of them seen only once. The time point denotes: before trial treatment. Here the sequenced sample was PBMCs, taken before treatment. Receptor source: a female donor with ovarian cancer.

The gene calls are TRBV2 and TRBJ2-3; D might be TRBD2 (6 bases). This CDR3 has 16 amino acids. V was shortened by 5 bases and J by 2 bases, with 17 bases between the two germline ends. CDR1 SNHLY and CDR2 FYNNEI come from the germline V gene. CDR3 in amino acids: CASSNRLDSLTDTQYF. The CDR3, as DNA: TGTGCCAGCAGTAACAGACTAGACTCTCTCACAGATACGCAGTATTTT.

V is TRBV29-1 and J is TRBJ2-1; 10 bases match TRBD2. This CDR3 is built from 14 residues. The ends lost 4 bases at V and 2 bases at J; junction bases unmatched: 2. Germline V CDR1 and CDR2: SQVTM, ANQGSEA. As DNA, the CDR3 is TGCAGCGTTGGGACTAGCGGTCCCTACAATGAGCAGTTCTTC. Translation: CSVGTSGPYNEQFF.

The chain combines TRBV10-3 with TRBJ1-2, with 10 bases matching TRBD1. The V segment lost 2 bases and the J segment 11 bases; nucleotides outside the gene matches: 5. Germline-derived CDR1 and CDR2 are ENHRY and SYGVKD. The CDR3 length is 13 residues. CDR3 bases: TGTGCCATCAGTGAGCCCCGGACAGGGGGTTACACCTTC. Translation gives CAISEPRTGGYTF.

In its sample, this clonotype was seen many times. J is TRBJ2-2 and V is TRBV7-2; D remains unclear. V was cut by 3 bases and J by 5 bases, with 7 bases left in between. Germline-derived CDR1 and CDR2 are SGHTA and FQGNSA. The CDR3 loop spans 13 amino acids. CDR3 region: CASSFRQTGELFF. CDR3 coding DNA: TGTGCCAGCAGCTTCCGCCAGACCGGGGAGCTGTTTTTT.

This clonotype was counted at least ten times. The V gene is TRBV5-1, the J gene TRBJ2-7, with 10 bases aligning to TRBD1. CDR1 is SGHRS and CDR2 is YFSETQ in the germline V gene. V lost 3 bases to trimming and J lost 3 bases; unmatched junction nucleotides: 6. The CDR3 runs to 15 residues. The CDR3 reads CASSSRDRGFYEQYF. The CDR3 coding sequence is TGCGCCAGCAGCTCCCGGGACAGGGGTTTCTACGAGCAGTACTTC.

This clonotype was observed many times. V gene TRBV28 combines with J gene TRBJ1-2, with D unresolved. The CDR3 is 13 amino acids. The germline CDR1 and CDR2 sequences are MDHEN and SYDVKM. Trimming took off 6 bases at V and 4 bases at J, with 12 bases between the two ends. CDR3 region: CASSPQALYGYTF. As DNA, the CDR3 is TGTGCCAGCAGCCCCCAGGCTCTCTATGGCTACACCTTC.

There are many counts of this clonotype. In DNA form, the CDR3 reads TGCAGTGCTCCAACTCTCGGGACAGGGGGTATTGGTGAGCAGTTCTTC. Protein sequence: CSAPTLGTGGIGEQFF. The rearrangement links TRBV20-1 to TRBJ2-1, with 11 bases lining up with TRBD1. The CDR3 length is 16 residues. From germline, CDR1 is DFQATT and CDR2 SNEGSKA (reference sequence). The V and J ends lost 5 bases and 9 bases, in that order; junction bases with no gene match: 15.

The table lists this clonotype with many counts. The rearrangement links TRBV18 to TRBJ1-1; D is uncertain. Germline-derived CDR1 and CDR2 are KGHSH and LQKENI. V dropped 1 base and J dropped 3 bases, with 12 bases sitting between them. This CDR3 region has 15 residues. The CDR3 loop is CASSPRTVFYTEAFF. As DNA, the CDR3 is TGTGCCAGCTCACCACGTACGGTTTTTTACACTGAAGCTTTCTTT. Supplemented by reference TRBV18 and TRBJ1-1, the full variable domain reads NAGVMQNPRHLVRRRGQEARLRCSPMKGHSHVYWYRQLPEEGLKFMVYLQKENIIDESGMPKERFSAEFPKEGPSILRIQQVVRGDSAAYFCASSPRTVFYTEAFFGQGTRLTVV.